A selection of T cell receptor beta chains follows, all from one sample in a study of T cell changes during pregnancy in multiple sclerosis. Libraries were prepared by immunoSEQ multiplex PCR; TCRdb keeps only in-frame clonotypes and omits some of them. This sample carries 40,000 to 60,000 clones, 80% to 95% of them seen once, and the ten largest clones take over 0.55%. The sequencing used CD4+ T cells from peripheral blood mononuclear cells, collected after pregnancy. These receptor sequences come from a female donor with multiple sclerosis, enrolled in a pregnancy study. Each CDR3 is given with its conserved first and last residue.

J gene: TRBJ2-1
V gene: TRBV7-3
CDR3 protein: CASSLRGTSGFYNEQFF

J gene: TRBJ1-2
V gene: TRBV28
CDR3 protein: CASSLGTEAYGYTF

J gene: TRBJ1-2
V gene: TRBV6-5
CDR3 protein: CASQGIYGYTF

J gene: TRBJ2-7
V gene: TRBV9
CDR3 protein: CASSPRLASGPYEQYF

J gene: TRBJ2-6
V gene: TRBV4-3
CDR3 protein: CASSNIRDRVWSGANVLTF

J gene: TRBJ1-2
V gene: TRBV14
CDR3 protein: CASSPPGQNYGYTF

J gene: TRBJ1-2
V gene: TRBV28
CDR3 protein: CASSLGSGRGYTF

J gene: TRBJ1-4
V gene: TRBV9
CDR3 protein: CASSAVGGHGEKLFF

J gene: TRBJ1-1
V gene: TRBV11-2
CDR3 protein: CASSPRETATEAFF

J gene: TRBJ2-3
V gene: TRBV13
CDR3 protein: CASSLGRAGTDTQYF

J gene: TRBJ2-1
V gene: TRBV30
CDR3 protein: CAWSVNLVSYNEQFF

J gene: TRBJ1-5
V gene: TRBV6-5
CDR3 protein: CASRSDRGQPQHF

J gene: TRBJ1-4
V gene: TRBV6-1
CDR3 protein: CASSASQGPDEKLFF

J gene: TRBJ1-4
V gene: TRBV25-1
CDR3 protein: CASSLGQFATNEKLFF

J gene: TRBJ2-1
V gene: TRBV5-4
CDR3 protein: CASSLGDRGRNHNEQFF

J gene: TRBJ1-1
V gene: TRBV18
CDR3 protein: CASSPRIIGGQSMNTEAFF

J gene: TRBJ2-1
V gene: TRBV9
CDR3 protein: CASSHRSGSSYNEQFF

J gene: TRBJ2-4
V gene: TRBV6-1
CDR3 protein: CASSEARHIQYF

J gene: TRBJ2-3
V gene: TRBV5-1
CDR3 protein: CASSLSGAGTDTQYF

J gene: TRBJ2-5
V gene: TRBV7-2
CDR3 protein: CASSLLAGGRETQYF

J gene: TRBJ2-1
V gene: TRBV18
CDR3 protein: CASSPGVAGNEAEQFF

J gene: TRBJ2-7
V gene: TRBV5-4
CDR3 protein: CASSLAVSPYEQYF